This TCR beta chain was profiled in a study of blood T cell repertoires in COVID-19. In the study overall: Whether acute or convalescent, the COVID-19 samples came from the United States, Italy and Spain. The cDNA or gDNA used as material had been derived from T cells, B-cell-depleted T cells, or PBMCs.

Trimming at V came to 3 bases and at J to 3 bases, leaving 4 bases not matched to a gene. CDR1 and CDR2 from the germline V gene are DFQATT and SNEGSKA (reference sequence). This CDR3 spans 14 amino acids. In the study's own analysis: Amplifying reference gene primers gave estimates of nucleated cell counts. TCRdb keeps only in-frame clones here, not all; method: immunoSEQ multiplex PCR. V, J and clone size are those of that table, while D and trimming were read from the DNA. The table shows about 88,000 clones, with 80% to 95% occurring only once. This clone was picked up a small number of times. The gene calls are TRBV20-1 and TRBJ2-7; 11 nucleotides line up with TRBD1. The sample was peripheral blood. This clonotype was obtained from a man aged 18 to 30 with COVID-19, enrolled during active disease. The CDR3 spells CSASEGQGVYEQYF. CDR3 bases: TGCAGTGCTAGTGAGGGACAGGGGGTCTACGAGCAGTACTTC.